This is a list of T cell receptor beta chains from one sample in a study of vaccination effects on CD4 cells after COVID-19. This table comes from immunoSEQ multiplex PCR, and its TCRdb copy is limited to in-frame clones, with some not included. The repertoire holds about 65,000 clones, with approximately 79% as singletons. No antigen has been assigned to these receptors. The material sequenced was CD4+ T cells from PBMCs cultured with HCoV-NL63 spike peptides, taken before COVID-19 vaccination. The receptors shown here come from a human donor who received a COVID-19 vaccine. Both conserved end residues are part of each CDR3. D genes are given only for firm matches. A row's size may be missing; if present it is once, few, many or a size class.

V gene	J gene	clone size	D gene	CDR3 DNA	CDR3 protein
TRBV7-2	TRBJ2-5	few	.	TGTGCCAGCAGCTCCCTCTCTGAGACCCAGTACTTC	CASSSLSETQYF
TRBV4-1	TRBJ2-3	.	TRBD2	TGCGCCAGCAGCCAAGGGCCTAGCGGGGGCGACACAGATACGCAGTATTTT	CASSQGPSGGDTDTQYF
TRBV11-2	TRBJ2-1	once	.	TGTGCCAGCAGCTTAAAATGGCTCCCGGAGCAGTTCTTC	CASSLKWLPEQFF
TRBV7-3	TRBJ2-3	.	.	TGTGCCAGCAGCCGGGGCCCCACTTACACAGATACGCAGTATTTT	CASSRGPTYTDTQYF
TRBV19	TRBJ1-1	.	TRBD1	TGTGCCAGTAGTCTTCACGACAGGGACCCTGAAGCTTTCTTT	CASSLHDRDPEAFF
TRBV20-1	TRBJ2-3	.	.	TGCAGTGCTGGCTCCACAGATACGCAGTATTTT	CSAGSTDTQYF
TRBV6-5	TRBJ2-5	.	.	TGTGCCAGCAGAGGGGACTACCAAGAGACCCAGTACTTC	CASRGDYQETQYF
TRBV12-3/TRBV12-4	TRBJ2-3	.	.	TGTGCCAGCAGTTTGGGGCCTGCAGATACGCAGTATTTT	CASSLGPADTQYF
TRBV2	TRBJ1-2	.	TRBD1	TGTGCCAGCAGGGCCCGGGACAGGGGGGGCTATGGCTACACCTTC	CASRARDRGGYGYTF
TRBV30	TRBJ2-3	.	.	TGTGCCTGGAGTAAACGGGGGGCCACAGATACGCAGTATTTT	CAWSKRGATDTQYF
TRBV15	TRBJ2-2	.	TRBD2	TGTGCCACCAGCAGAGATCGGGGGGAGGAGGAGCTGTTTTTT	CATSRDRGEEELFF
TRBV3-1/TRBV3-2	TRBJ2-6	few	.	TGTGCCAGCAGCCAAGACCTCAGAGGCTCTGGGGCCAACGTCCTGACTTTC	CASSQDLRGSGANVLTF
TRBV9	TRBJ1-3	.	.	TGTGCCAGCAGCGTAGATGTCAGCTATTTTTCTGGAAACACCATATATTTT	CASSVDVSYFSGNTIYF
TRBV5-8	TRBJ1-2	.	.	TGTGCCAGCAGCTCCCGTTTAAGAGGCCTCTATGGCTACACCTTC	CASSSRLRGLYGYTF
TRBV27	TRBJ2-5	.	.	TGTGCCAGCAGCCGTATACCTCCCGATTTCCAGGGGGGCCAAGAGACCCAGTACTTC	CASSRIPPDFQGGQETQYF
TRBV3-1/TRBV3-2	TRBJ2-5	once	TRBD2	TGTGCCAGCAGCCAAGGCCGGAGGGCGGGGGGGCCTTGGGAGACCCAGTACTTC	CASSQGRRAGGPWETQYF
TRBV6-5	TRBJ2-2	few	TRBD1	TGTGCCAGCAGTCCCAGGGGGTCCCCGGCCGGGGAGCTGTTTTTT	CASSPRGSPAGELFF
TRBV9	TRBJ1-4	.	.	TGTGCCAGCAGCTCCCGGGACGACGTAAATGAAAAACTGTTTTTT	CASSSRDDVNEKLFF
TRBV30	TRBJ1-5	few	.	TGTGCCTGGAGTGTACTGGAGGGTAGCCAGCCCCAGCATTTT	CAWSVLEGSQPQHF
TRBV19	TRBJ1-1	few	.	TGTGCCAGTAGTATCCCCCCTTGGCGTGCCCAGGGAGTGAACACTGAAGCTTTCTTT	CASSIPPWRAQGVNTEAFF
TRBV19	TRBJ1-5	.	.	TGTGCCAGTAGTTATTTGAGTAGGCGCAATCAGCCCCAGCATTTT	CASSYLSRRNQPQHF
TRBV6-6	TRBJ1-6	.	.	TGTGCCAGCAGTCCAGGGCCCGCCCTGAATTCACCCCTCCACTTT	CASSPGPALNSPLHF
TRBV3-1/TRBV3-2	TRBJ2-5	.	TRBD1	TGTGCCAGCAGCCAATACCCCACACAGGGGAGAGAGACCCAGTACTTC	CASSQYPTQGRETQYF
TRBV12-3/TRBV12-4	TRBJ1-6	once	.	TGTGCCAGCAGTTTATTGGATTCACCCCTCCACTTT	CASSLLDSPLHF
TRBV5-6	TRBJ1-6	.	.	TGTGCCAGCTCTCGGGGCTATAATTCACCCCTCCACTTT	CASSRGYNSPLHF
TRBV5-5	TRBJ2-1	.	TRBD2	TGTGCCAGCAGCTTGACTAGCGTGAGAATGCCAGCCTACAATGAGCAGTTCTTC	CASSLTSVRMPAYNEQFF
TRBV7-3	TRBJ2-1	.	TRBD2	TGTGCCAGCAGCTTACAAGCGGGGGGGCGAACTGAGCAGTTCTTC	CASSLQAGGRTEQFF
TRBV3-1/TRBV3-2	TRBJ2-5	.	TRBD2	TGTGCCAGCAGCCCGGGGGGGGAAGAGACCCAGTACTTC	CASSPGGEETQYF
TRBV7-3	TRBJ2-2	.	.	TGTGCCAGCAGCTTAAGGGGGGCCCAGAACACCGGGGAGCTGTTTTTT	CASSLRGAQNTGELFF
TRBV18	TRBJ1-2	.	.	TGTGCCAGCTCACCGGCGCGGGGGGAACAGAGCGGCTACACCTTC	CASSPARGEQSGYTF
TRBV30	TRBJ1-5	.	.	TGTGCCTGGAGTTTTAAGGGAACGGCTAGCAATCAGCCCCAGCATTTT	CAWSFKGTASNQPQHF
TRBV7-2	TRBJ2-5	once	TRBD2	TGTGCCAGCAGTAGAGGCCGGGAGGAAGAGACCCAGTACTTC	CASSRGREEETQYF
TRBV24-1	TRBJ2-2	.	.	TGTGCCACCAGTGATACCGGGACAAACACCGGGGAGCTGTTTTTT	CATSDTGTNTGELFF
TRBV18	TRBJ1-1	.	.	TGTGCCAGCTCACCATGGGGGGGCACGAACACTGAAGCTTTCTTT	CASSPWGGTNTEAFF
TRBV27	TRBJ1-2	.	TRBD1	TGTGCCAGCCGGGGGACAGGGGGCAACTATGGCTACACCTTC	CASRGTGGNYGYTF
TRBV18	TRBJ1-6	few	TRBD1	TGTGCCAGCTCAACTACAAAGGGGGGACAGTATAATTCACCCCTCCACTTT	CASSTTKGGQYNSPLHF
TRBV2	TRBJ1-5	.	.	TGTGCCAGCAGTGGACCCGTCACGTATAGCAATCAGCCCCAGCATTTT	CASSGPVTYSNQPQHF
TRBV19	TRBJ2-1	.	.	TGTGCCAGTAGTATACGTGGCAGGCTAGAAAATGAGCAGTTCTTC	CASSIRGRLENEQFF
TRBV7-9	TRBJ2-6	few	.	TGTGCCAGCTCGGAGGAATCTGGGGCCAACGTCCTGACTTTC	CASSEESGANVLTF
TRBV5-5	TRBJ1-1	once	.	TGTGCCAGCAGCTTCGGGGGTAGTGGCACTGAAGCTTTCTTT	CASSFGGSGTEAFF
TRBV4-3	TRBJ2-2	few	TRBD1	TGCGCCAGCAGCCAAGAGTCAGGGGGCGCGAACACCGGGGAGCTGTTTTTT	CASSQESGGANTGELFF
TRBV29-1	TRBJ2-5	.	.	TGCAGCGTTGTATCAGGAAGCGAGACCCAGTACTTC	CSVVSGSETQYF
TRBV19	TRBJ1-4	.	.	TGTGCCAGTAGCTACAGGGCCCAGGGAACTAATGAAAAACTGTTTTTT	CASSYRAQGTNEKLFF
TRBV5-6	TRBJ1-5	.	TRBD1	TGTGCCAGCAGCTCTGACAGGGGTAGATTTCATCAGCCCCAGCATTTT	CASSSDRGRFHQPQHF
TRBV24-1	TRBJ2-3	.	.	TGTGCCACCAGTGATTCCCGATTAGCGGTCACAGATACGCAGTATTTT	CATSDSRLAVTDTQYF
TRBV19	TRBJ1-1	.	.	TGTGCCAGTAGTTTCCTGGGACCACGGTTGGCTGAAGCTTTCTTT	CASSFLGPRLAEAFF
TRBV6-2/TRBV6-3	TRBJ2-2	.	TRBD2	TGTGCCAGCAGTTACAATAGCGGGGGCACCGGGGAGCTGTTTTTT	CASSYNSGGTGELFF
TRBV5-1	TRBJ1-1	.	.	TGCGCCAGCAGCCTCCGGGAAAACACTGAAGCTTTCTTT	CASSLRENTEAFF
TRBV7-9	TRBJ1-6	few	TRBD1	TGTGCCAGCAGCCCGGACAGGGGGAGTTCACCCCTCCACTTT	CASSPDRGSSPLHF
TRBV6-1	TRBJ1-6	.	.	TGTGCCAGCAGTGAACGGGTATATAATTCACCCCTCCACTTT	CASSERVYNSPLHF
TRBV7-2	TRBJ2-5	.	.	TGTGCCAGCAGCCTCAAATACAGAGAGACCCAGTACTTC	CASSLKYRETQYF
TRBV24-1	TRBJ1-5	.	.	TGTGCCACCAGTGATTTAGGCGGCAATCAGCCCCAGCATTTT	CATSDLGGNQPQHF
TRBV10-1	TRBJ2-3	once	.	TGCGCCAGCAGCATACAGCCGAGGGGATATACGCAGTATTTT	CASSIQPRGYTQYF
TRBV6-5	TRBJ2-3	.	.	TGTGCCAGCAGTTACTTAGGACGGACTGGGGATACGCAGTATTTT	CASSYLGRTGDTQYF
TRBV6-1	TRBJ1-5	.	.	TGTGCCAGCAGTGAAGCTTTCGGGGAAAATCAGCCCCAGCATTTT	CASSEAFGENQPQHF
TRBV5-8	TRBJ1-1	.	TRBD1	TGTGCCAGCAGCTTCCAAACCGGGACAGGGATTTCTGCTTTCTTT	CASSFQTGTGISAFF
TRBV12-3/TRBV12-4	TRBJ1-1	.	.	TGTGCCAGCAGTATCCGCCTGAACACTGAAGCTTTCTTT	CASSIRLNTEAFF
TRBV5-6	TRBJ1-2	.	TRBD1	TGTGCCAGCAGCCCACCGGGACAGGGGGCGCGAGGCTACACCTTC	CASSPPGQGARGYTF
TRBV12-5	TRBJ1-1	once	TRBD1	TGTGCTAGTGGTTTGGTAACAGGACAGGATGGGGCTGAAGCTTTCTTT	CASGLVTGQDGAEAFF
TRBV5-1	TRBJ1-2	.	TRBD1	TGCGCCAGCAGCTTGTCAGGGGGCCACTATGGCTACACCTTC	CASSLSGGHYGYTF